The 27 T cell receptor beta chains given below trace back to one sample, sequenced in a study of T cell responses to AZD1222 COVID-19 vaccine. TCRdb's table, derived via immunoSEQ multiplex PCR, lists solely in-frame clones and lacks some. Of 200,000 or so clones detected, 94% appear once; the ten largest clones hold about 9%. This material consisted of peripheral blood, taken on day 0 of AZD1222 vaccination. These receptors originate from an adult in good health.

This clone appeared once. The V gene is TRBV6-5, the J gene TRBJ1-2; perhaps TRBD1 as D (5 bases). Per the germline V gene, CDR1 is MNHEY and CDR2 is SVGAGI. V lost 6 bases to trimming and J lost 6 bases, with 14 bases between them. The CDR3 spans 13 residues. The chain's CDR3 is CASRGGSLNGYTF. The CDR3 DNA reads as TGTGCCAGCAGGGGGGGGAGCCTAAATGGCTACACCTTC.

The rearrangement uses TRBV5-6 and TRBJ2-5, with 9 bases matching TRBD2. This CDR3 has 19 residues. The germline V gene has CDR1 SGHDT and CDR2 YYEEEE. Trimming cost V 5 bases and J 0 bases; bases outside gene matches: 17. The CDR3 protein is CASSLQTETSGQYQETQYF. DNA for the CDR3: TGTGCCAGCAGTCTCCAGACGGAGACTAGCGGCCAGTACCAAGAGACCCAGTACTTC.

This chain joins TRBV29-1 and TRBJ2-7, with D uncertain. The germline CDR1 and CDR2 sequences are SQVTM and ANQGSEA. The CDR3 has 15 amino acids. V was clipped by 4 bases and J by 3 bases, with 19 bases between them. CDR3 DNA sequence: TGCAGCGTTGCGGGCAACTCCCACACCCTCTACGAGCAGTACTTC. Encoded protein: CSVAGNSHTLYEQYF.

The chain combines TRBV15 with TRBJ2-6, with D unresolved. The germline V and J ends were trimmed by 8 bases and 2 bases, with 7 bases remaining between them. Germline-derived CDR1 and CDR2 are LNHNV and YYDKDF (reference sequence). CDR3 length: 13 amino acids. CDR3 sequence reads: CATLLTGANVLTF. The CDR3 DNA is TGTGCCACCTTGTTAACTGGGGCCAACGTCCTGACTTTC. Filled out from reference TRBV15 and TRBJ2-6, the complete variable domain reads DAMVIQNPRYQVTQFGKPVTLSCSQTLNHNVMYWYQQKSSQAPKLLFHYYDKDFNNEADTPDNFQSRRPNTSFCFLDIRSPGLGDTAMYLCATLLTGANVLTFGAGSRLTVL.

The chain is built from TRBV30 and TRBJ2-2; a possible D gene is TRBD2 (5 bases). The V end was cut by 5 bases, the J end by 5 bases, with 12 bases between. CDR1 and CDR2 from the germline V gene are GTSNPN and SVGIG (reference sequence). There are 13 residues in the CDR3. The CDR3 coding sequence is TGTGCCTGGTCCCCTGGCGGGACCGGGGAGCTGTTTTTT. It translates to CAWSPGGTGELFF.

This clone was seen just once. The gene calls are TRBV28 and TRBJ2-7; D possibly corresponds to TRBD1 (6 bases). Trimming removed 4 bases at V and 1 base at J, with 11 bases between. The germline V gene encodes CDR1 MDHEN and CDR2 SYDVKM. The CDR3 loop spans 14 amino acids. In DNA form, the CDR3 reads TGTGCCAGCAGTTCCCCCAGGGGATCCTACGAGCAGTACTTC. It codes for CASSSPRGSYEQYF.

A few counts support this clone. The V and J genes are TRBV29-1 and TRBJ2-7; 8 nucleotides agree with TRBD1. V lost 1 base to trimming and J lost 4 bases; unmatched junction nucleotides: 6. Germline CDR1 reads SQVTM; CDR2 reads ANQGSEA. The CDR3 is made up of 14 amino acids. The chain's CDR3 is CSVEVRGRIYEQYF. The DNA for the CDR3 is TGCAGCGTTGAAGTCAGGGGGCGGATATACGAGCAGTACTTC.

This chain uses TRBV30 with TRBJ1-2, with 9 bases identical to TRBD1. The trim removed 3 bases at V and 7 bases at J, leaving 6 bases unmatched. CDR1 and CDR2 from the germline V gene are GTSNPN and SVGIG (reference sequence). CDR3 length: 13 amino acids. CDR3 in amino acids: CAWSKGQGIGYTF. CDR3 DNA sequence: TGTGCCTGGAGCAAGGGACAGGGTATTGGCTACACCTTC.

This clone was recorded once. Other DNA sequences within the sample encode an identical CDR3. Here the CDR3 DNA reads TGTGCTAGTGGGCCGGACCGGAACACTGAAGCTTTCTTT. This encodes CASGPDRNTEAFF. The J gene is TRBJ1-1, the V gene TRBV12-5; D unresolved. V gave up 6 bases and J gave up 1 base, with 9 bases separating them. The germline CDR1 and CDR2 sequences are LGHNT and FRNRAP. CDR3 size: 13 residues.

CDR3 residues: CASGGVTGELFF. CDR3 DNA sequence: TGTGCCTCGGGGGGGGTCACCGGGGAGCTGTTTTTT. The chain employs TRBV24-1 and TRBJ2-2; TRBD2 agrees at 8 bases. The CDR3 totals 12 residues. Germline V gives CDR1 KGHDR, CDR2 SFDVKD. V gave up 12 bases and J gave up 4 bases; unmatched junction bases: 3.

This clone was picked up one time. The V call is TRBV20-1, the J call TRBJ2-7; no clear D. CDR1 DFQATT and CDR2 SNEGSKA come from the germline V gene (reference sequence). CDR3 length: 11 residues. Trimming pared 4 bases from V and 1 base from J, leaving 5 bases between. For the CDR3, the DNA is TGCAGTGCTACTGGATCCTACGAGCAGTACTTC. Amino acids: CSATGSYEQYF.

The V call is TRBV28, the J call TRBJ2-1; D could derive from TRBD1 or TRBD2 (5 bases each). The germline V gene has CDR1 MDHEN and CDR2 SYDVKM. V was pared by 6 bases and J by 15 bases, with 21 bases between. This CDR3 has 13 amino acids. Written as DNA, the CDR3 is TGTGCCAGCAGCTTTCGGGGACGCCCGTTGCCGTTCTTC. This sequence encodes CASSFRGRPLPFF.

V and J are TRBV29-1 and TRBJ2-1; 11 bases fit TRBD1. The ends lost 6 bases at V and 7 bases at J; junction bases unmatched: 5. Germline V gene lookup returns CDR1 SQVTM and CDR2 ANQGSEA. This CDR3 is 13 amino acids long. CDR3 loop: CSVGQGALNEQFF. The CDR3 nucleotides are TGCAGCGTAGGACAGGGGGCGCTTAATGAGCAGTTCTTC.

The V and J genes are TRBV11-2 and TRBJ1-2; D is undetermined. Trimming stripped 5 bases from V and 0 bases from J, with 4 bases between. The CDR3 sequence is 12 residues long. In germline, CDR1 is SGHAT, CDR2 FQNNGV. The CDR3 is CASSPSNYGYTF. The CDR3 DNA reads TGTGCCAGCAGCCCTTCTAACTATGGCTACACCTTC.

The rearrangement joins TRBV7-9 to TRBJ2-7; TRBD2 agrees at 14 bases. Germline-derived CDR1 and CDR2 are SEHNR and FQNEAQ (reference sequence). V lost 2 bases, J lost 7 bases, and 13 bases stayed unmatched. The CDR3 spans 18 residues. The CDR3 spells CASSLSIGGLAGGGEQYF. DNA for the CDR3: TGTGCCAGCAGCTTAAGCATCGGTGGACTAGCGGGAGGTGGGGAGCAGTACTTC.

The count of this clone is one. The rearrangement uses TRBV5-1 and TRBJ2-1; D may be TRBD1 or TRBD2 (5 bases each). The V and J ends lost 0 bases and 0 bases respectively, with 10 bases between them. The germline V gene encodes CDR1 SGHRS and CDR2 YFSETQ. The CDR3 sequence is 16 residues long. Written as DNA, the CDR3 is TGCGCCAGCAGCTTGGGGAAGGGGAGCTCCTACAATGAGCAGTTCTTC. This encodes CASSLGKGSSYNEQFF.

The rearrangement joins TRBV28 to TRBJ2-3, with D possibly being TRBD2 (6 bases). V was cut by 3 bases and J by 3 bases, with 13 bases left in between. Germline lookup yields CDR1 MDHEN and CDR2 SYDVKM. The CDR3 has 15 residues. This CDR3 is CASSFAGRRTDTQYF. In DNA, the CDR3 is TGTGCCAGCAGTTTTGCGGGGAGAAGGACAGATACGCAGTATTTT.

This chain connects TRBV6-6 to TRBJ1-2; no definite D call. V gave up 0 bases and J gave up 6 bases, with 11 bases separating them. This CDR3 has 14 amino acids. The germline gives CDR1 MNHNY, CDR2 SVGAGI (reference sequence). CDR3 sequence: CASSYSFGVDGYTF. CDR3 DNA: TGTGCCAGCAGTTACTCCTTCGGTGTGGATGGCTACACCTTC.

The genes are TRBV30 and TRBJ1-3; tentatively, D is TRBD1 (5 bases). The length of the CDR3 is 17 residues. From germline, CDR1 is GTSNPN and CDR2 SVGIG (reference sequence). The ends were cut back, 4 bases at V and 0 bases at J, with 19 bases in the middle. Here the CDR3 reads CAWTNPRGRTSGNTIYF. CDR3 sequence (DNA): TGTGCCTGGACTAACCCCCGGGGCAGGACCTCTGGAAACACCATATATTTT.

CDR3 nucleotide sequence: TGTGCCAGCAGAAGACTACAGGGGGCCGACTATGGCTACACCTTC. It is translated as CASRRLQGADYGYTF. The rearrangement uses TRBV6-5 and TRBJ1-2, with 9 bases fitting TRBD1. The length of the CDR3 is 15 residues. CDR1 MNHEY and CDR2 SVGAGI come from the germline V gene. Trimming removed 6 bases from V and 3 bases from J; junction bases left unmatched: 8.

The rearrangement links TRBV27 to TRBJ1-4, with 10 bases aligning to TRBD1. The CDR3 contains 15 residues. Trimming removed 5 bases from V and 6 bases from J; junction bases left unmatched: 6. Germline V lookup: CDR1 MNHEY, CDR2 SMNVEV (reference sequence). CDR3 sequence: CASSEGTGEYEKLFF. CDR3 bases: TGTGCCAGCAGTGAGGGGACAGGGGAGTATGAAAAACTGTTTTTT.

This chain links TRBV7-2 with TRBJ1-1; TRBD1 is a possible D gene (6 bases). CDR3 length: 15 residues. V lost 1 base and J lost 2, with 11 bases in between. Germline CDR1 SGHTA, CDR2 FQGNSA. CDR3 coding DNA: TGTGCCAGCAGCTTAGACAGGGTCAGAAACACTGAAGCTTTCTTT. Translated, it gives CASSLDRVRNTEAFF.

CDR3 amino acids: CASSLRSSLAKNIQYF. The DNA for the CDR3 is TGTGCCAGCAGCTTAAGGAGCTCCCTAGCCAAAAACATTCAGTACTTC. The V call is TRBV7-2, the J call TRBJ2-4; D is ambiguous. CDR1 and CDR2 from the germline V gene are SGHTA and FQGNSA. Trimming took 2 bases from V and 0 from J, leaving 11 bases between them. The CDR3 runs 16 residues.

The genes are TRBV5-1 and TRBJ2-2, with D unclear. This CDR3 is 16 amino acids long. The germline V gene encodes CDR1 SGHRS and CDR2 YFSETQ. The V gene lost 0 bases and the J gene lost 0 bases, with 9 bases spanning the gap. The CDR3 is CASSLDPGSNTGELFF. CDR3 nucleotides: TGCGCCAGCAGCTTGGACCCCGGATCGAACACCGGGGAGCTGTTTTTT.

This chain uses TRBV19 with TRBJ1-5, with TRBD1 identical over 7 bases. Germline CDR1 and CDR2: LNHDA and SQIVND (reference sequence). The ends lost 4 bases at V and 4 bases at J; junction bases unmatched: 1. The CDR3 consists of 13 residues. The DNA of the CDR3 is TGTGCCAGTAGTACAGGGGGGAATCAGCCCCAGCATTTT. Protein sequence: CASSTGGNQPQHF. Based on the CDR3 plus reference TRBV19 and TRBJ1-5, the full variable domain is DGGITQSPKYLFRKEGQNVTLSCEQNLNHDAMYWYRQDPGQGLRLIYYSQIVNDFQKGDIAEGYSVSREKKESFPLTVTSAQKNPTAFYLCASSTGGNQPQHFGDGTRLSIL.

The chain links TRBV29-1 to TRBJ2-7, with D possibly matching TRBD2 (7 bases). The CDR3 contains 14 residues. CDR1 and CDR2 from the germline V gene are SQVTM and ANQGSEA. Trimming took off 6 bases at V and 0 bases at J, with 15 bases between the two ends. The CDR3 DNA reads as TGCAGCGTCCCGAGGGGGGGGAACTCCTACGAGCAGTACTTC. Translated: CSVPRGGNSYEQYF.

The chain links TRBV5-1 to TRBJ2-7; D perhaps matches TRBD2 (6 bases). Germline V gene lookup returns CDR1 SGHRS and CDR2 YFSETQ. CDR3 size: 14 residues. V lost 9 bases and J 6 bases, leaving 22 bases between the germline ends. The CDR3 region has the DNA TGCGCCAAACCCGGGACTCCGAGTTGTACCGAGCAGTACTTC. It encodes CAKPGTPSCTEQYF.